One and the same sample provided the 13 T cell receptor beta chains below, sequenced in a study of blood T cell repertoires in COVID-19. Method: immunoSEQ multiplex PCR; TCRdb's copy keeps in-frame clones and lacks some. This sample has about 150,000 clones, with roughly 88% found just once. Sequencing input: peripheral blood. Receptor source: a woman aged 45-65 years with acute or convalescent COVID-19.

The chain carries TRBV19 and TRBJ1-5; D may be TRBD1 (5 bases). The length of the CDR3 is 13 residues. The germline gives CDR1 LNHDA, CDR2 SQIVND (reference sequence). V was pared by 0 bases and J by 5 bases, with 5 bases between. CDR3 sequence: CASSIDRDQPQHF. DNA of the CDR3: TGTGCCAGTAGTATAGACAGGGATCAGCCCCAGCATTTT.

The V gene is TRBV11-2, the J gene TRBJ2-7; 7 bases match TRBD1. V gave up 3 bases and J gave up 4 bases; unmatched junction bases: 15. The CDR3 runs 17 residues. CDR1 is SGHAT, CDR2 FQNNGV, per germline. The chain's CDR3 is CASSFLTTGTVFYEQYF. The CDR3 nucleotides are TGTGCCAGCAGCTTCTTAACGACCGGGACAGTCTTTTACGAGCAGTACTTC.

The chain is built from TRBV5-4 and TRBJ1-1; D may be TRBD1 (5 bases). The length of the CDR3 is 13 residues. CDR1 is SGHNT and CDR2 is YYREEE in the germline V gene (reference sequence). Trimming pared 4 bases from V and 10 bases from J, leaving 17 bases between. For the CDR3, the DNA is TGTGCCAGCAGCCCCAGGGAGGGGCCTAGAGCTTTCTTT. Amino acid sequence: CASSPREGPRAFF.

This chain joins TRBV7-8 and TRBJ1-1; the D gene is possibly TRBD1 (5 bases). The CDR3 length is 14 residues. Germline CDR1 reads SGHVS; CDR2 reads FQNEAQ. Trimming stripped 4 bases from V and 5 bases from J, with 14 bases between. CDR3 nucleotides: TGTGCCAGCAGCTCCCGGGACTCAGGGACTGAAGCTTTCTTT. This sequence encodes CASSSRDSGTEAFF.

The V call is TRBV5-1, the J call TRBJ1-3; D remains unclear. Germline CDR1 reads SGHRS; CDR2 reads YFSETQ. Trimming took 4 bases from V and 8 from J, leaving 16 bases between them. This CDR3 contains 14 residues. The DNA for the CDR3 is TGCGCCAGCAGCCGGGGTTCAATGGGAGACACCATATATTTT. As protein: CASSRGSMGDTIYF. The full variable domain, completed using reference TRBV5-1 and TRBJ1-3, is KAGVTQTPRYLIKTRGQQVTLSCSPISGHRSVSWYQQTPGQGLQFLFEYFSETQRNKGNFPGRFSGRQFSNSRSEMNVSTLELGDSALYLCASSRGSMGDTIYFGEGSWLTVV.

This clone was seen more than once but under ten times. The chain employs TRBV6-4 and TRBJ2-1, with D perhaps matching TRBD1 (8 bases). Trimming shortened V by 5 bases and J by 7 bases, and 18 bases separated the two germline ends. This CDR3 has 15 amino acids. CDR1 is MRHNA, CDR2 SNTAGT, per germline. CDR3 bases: TGTGCCAGCAGTTCACAGGGGGGGGTTTGGAATGAGCAGTTCTTC. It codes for CASSSQGGVWNEQFF.

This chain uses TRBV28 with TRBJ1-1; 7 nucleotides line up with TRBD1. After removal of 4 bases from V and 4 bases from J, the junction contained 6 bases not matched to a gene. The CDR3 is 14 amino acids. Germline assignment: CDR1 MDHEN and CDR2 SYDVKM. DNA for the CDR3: TGTGCCAGCAGTTCTCGACAGGGAGGCACTGAAGCTTTCTTT. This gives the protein CASSSRQGGTEAFF.

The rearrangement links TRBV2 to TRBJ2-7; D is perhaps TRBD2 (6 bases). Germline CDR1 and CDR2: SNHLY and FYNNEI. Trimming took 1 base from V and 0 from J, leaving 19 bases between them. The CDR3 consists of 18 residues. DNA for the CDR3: TGTGCCAGCAGTGAAGGGGGCGGGGTAGTTCTTAGCTCCTACGAGCAGTACTTC. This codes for CASSEGGGVVLSSYEQYF.

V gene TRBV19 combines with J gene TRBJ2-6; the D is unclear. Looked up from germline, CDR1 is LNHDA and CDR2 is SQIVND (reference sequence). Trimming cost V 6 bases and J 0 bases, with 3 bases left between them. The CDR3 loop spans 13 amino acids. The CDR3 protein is CASSLSGANVLTF. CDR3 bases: TGTGCCAGTAGCCTCTCTGGGGCCAACGTCCTGACTTTC.

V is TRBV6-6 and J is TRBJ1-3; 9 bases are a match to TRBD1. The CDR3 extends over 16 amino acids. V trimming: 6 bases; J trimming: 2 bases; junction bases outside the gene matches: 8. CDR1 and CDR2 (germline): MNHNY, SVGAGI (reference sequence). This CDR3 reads CASSQTGQGAGNTIYF. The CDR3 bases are TGTGCCAGCAGCCAAACGGGACAGGGCGCTGGAAACACCATATATTTT.

The CDR3 sequence is CATPRDRAQGAIYGYTF. For the CDR3, the DNA is TGTGCCACACCAAGGGATCGGGCACAGGGGGCGATCTATGGCTACACCTTC. The chain couples TRBV28 to TRBJ1-2, with 9 bases matching TRBD1. V was pared by 10 bases and J by 4 bases, with 19 bases of the junction left unmatched. The CDR3 spans 17 residues. The germline CDR1 and CDR2 sequences are MDHEN and SYDVKM.

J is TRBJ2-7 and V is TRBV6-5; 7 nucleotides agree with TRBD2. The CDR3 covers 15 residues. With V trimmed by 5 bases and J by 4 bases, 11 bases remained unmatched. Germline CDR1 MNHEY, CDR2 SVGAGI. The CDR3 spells CASSPPFSGSYEQYF. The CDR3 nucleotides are TGTGCCAGCAGTCCCCCGTTTAGCGGGTCTTACGAGCAGTACTTC.

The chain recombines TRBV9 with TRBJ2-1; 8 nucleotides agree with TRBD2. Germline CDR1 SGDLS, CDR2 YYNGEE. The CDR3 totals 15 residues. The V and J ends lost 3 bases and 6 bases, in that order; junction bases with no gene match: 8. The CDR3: CASSEGTSWPNEQFF. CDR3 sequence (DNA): TGTGCCAGCAGCGAAGGGACTAGTTGGCCCAATGAGCAGTTCTTC.